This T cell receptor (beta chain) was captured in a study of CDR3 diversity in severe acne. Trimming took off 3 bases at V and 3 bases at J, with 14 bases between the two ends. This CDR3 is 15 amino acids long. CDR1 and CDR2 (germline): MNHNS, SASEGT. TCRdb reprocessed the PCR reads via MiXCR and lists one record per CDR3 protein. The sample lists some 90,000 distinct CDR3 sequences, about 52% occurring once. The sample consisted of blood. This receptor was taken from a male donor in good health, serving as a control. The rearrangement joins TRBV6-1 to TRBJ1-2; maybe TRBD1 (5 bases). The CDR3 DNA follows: TGTGCCAGCAGTGAGGAAGCCGAAGGGGACTATGGCTACACCTTC. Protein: CASSEEAEGDYGYTF.